This T cell receptor (beta chain) was recorded in a study of patients and donors after allogeneic stem cell transplantation (dated by TCRdb to about 2020). This clonotype appeared a few times. This receptor's antigen is unknown. The sample holds no much larger clone one base away, and base qualities are not on file. Library prep was done by RT-PCR. The run used a NextSeq 550. TCRdb took the public reads, trimmed them with fastp at Q25, ran MiXCR for clone calling and kept in-frame beta chains. Rows with one shared CDR3 protein collapse into an entry with the most common genes and DNA. The sample contains about 410,000 distinct CDR3 sequences, 16% of them found a single time. Less than 8% of the sample belongs to the ten largest clones. Via the germline V gene (reference sequence), CDR1 is GTSNPN and CDR2 SVGIG. The V and J ends are trimmed by 4 bases and 0 bases, leaving 12 bases between them. Reading from cysteine to phenylalanine, the CDR3 counts 14 amino acids. Here the CDR3 DNA is all that survives: 42 bases in frame from base 1.

The clonotype was recovered from a human donor who was either an allogeneic HSCT recipient or a stem cell or donor lymphocyte infusion donor (not recorded which). It is not recorded whose cells these are; they may come from a transplant donor. Sequenced material: blood, either unsorted or a sorted T cell fraction (not recorded which). The rearrangement combines TRBV30 with TRBJ1-1; a confident D gene designation cannot be given. The nucleotide sequence is given as TGTGCCTGGACCATAAGTCCCATGAACACTGAAGCTTTCTTT. This gives the protein CAWTISPMNTEAFF.